A selection of T cell receptor beta chains follows, all from one sample in a study of cytomegalovirus exposure and HLA in healthy donors. Generated by immunoSEQ multiplex PCR, the TCRdb table keeps only in-frame clones and is missing some. The table records around 120,000 clones, about 87% of them present only once. Input material: PBMCs. These receptor sequences come from a man between 18 and 35 years old in good health and CMV-seronegative. Both conserved end residues are part of each CDR3. A D gene is named only where the DNA matches it firmly. Size is stated for part of the rows, as once, few or many counts, or as a class when the clone is expanded.

j_call v_call cdr3_length d_call clone_size cdr3_aa cdr3_nt
TRBJ2-5 TRBV11-3 16 - - CASSTGGAVGRETQYF TGTGCCAGCAGCACTGGGGGGGCAGTTGGGCGAGAGACCCAGTACTTC
TRBJ2-3 TRBV9 16 TRBD1 few CASSVGGGGGTDTQYF TGTGCCAGCAGCGTAGGAGGGGGCGGAGGCACAGATACGCAGTATTTT
TRBJ1-1 TRBV19 14 TRBD1 - CASSLRTGYTEAFF TGTGCCAGTAGTCTTCGGACAGGGTACACTGAAGCTTTCTTT
TRBJ2-1 TRBV28 12 - - CASSGSYNEQFF TGTGCCAGCAGTGGCAGCTACAATGAGCAGTTCTTC
TRBJ1-4 TRBV5-1 14 - - CASSLRGSFEKLFF TGCGCCAGCAGCTTAAGGGGGTCTTTTGAAAAACTGTTTTTT
TRBJ2-1 TRBV19 16 TRBD2 - CASSHSSGLALNEQFF TGTGCCAGTAGTCACTCATCAGGACTAGCTTTGAATGAGCAGTTCTTC
TRBJ2-2 TRBV28 14 - - CASRLGTHNRELFF TGTGCCAGCAGACTCGGGACTCACAACCGGGAGCTGTTTTTT
TRBJ2-7 TRBV7-8 15 TRBD1 - CASSLARDRAYEQYF TGTGCCAGCAGCTTAGCTAGGGACAGGGCCTACGAGCAGTACTTC
TRBJ2-7 TRBV19 14 - - CASSIGEAANEQYF TGTGCCAGTAGTATAGGGGAGGCGGCAAACGAGCAGTACTTC
TRBJ1-6 TRBV28 14 - - CASSPDQENSPLHF TGTGCCAGCAGCCCTGACCAGGAAAATTCACCCCTCCACTTT
TRBJ2-5 TRBV13 16 TRBD1 - CASSYSGQGVQETQYF TGTGCCAGCAGTTATTCGGGACAGGGGGTCCAAGAGACCCAGTACTTC
TRBJ1-5 TRBV2 15 - - CASRRQAGFDQPQHF TGTGCCAGCAGAAGACAGGCGGGTTTCGATCAGCCCCAGCATTTT
TRBJ2-7 TRBV11-2 16 - - CASSLEGHYVAYEQYF TGTGCCAGCAGCTTAGAGGGACACTATGTCGCCTACGAGCAGTACTTC
TRBJ2-7 TRBV6-1 14 TRBD1 - CASGRDRGYREQYF TGTGCCAGCGGGAGGGACAGGGGTTACCGCGAGCAGTACTTC
TRBJ1-2 TRBV11-2 15 - few CASSLVGTGVYGYTF TGTGCCAGCAGCTTAGTGGGTACCGGAGTCTATGGCTACACCTTC
TRBJ2-7 TRBV25-1 15 TRBD1 - CASSDRGQRPYEQYF TGTGCCAGCAGTGACCGGGGACAGAGACCCTACGAGCAGTACTTC
TRBJ2-7 TRBV11-2 14 - - CASSLAHRTYEQYF TGTGCCAGCAGCTTAGCTCACAGAACCTACGAGCAGTACTTC
TRBJ1-6 TRBV30 13 - - CAWSPGSNSPLHF TGTGCCTGGTCTCCAGGGTCCAATTCACCCCTCCACTTT
TRBJ2-3 TRBV19 16 - - CASRLSRLSAADTQYF TGTGCCAGTAGGCTGTCCCGACTTAGTGCCGCAGATACGCAGTATTTT
TRBJ2-2 TRBV27 16 TRBD1 - CASNLLGQPNTGELFF TGTGCCAGCAACCTGCTGGGACAGCCTAACACCGGGGAGCTGTTTTTT
TRBJ2-7 TRBV19 16 TRBD1 - CASSAGGQAGSYEQYF TGTGCCAGTAGTGCCGGGGGACAGGCGGGCTCCTACGAGCAGTACTTC
TRBJ1-2 TRBV7-8 16 TRBD1 - CASSLLGQGVGYGYTF TGTGCCAGCAGCCTACTGGGACAGGGAGTTGGCTATGGCTACACCTTC
TRBJ2-3 TRBV7-9 16 - - CASSRLSGSVFDTQYF TGTGCCAGCAGCCGACTAAGCGGGTCCGTTTTTGATACGCAGTATTTT
TRBJ1-4 TRBV28 13 - once CAGRRSPNEKLFF TGTGCCGGCAGACGGAGCCCTAATGAAAAACTGTTTTTT
TRBJ2-5 TRBV5-4 13 TRBD1 - CASSTGGEETQYF TGTGCCAGCAGTACAGGGGGCGAGGAGACCCAGTACTTC
TRBJ2-1 TRBV6-5 14 - - CASSFDSSYNEQFF TGTGCCAGCAGTTTCGACAGCTCCTACAATGAGCAGTTCTTC
TRBJ2-3 TRBV5-1 16 TRBD1 - CASSPSWTGLSDTQYF TGCGCCAGCAGCCCCAGTTGGACAGGTCTGTCAGATACGCAGTATTTT
TRBJ1-1 TRBV9 13 - - CASSVVSGAAAFF TGTGCCAGCAGCGTAGTGTCAGGTGCTGCAGCTTTCTTT